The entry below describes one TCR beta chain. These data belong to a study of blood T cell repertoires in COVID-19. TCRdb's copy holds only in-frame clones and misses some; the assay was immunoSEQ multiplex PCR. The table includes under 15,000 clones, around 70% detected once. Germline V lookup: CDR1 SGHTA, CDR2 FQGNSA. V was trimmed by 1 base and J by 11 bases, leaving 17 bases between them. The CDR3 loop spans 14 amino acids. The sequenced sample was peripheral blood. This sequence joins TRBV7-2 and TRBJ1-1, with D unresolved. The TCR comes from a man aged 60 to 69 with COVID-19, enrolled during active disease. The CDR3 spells CASSLESYSPKAFF. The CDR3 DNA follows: TGTGCCAGCAGCTTAGAATCTTACAGCCCCAAGGCTTTCTTT. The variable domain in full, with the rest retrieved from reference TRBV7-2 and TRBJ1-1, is GAGVSQSPSNKVTEKGKDVELRCDPISGHTALYWYRQSLGQGLEFLIYFQGNSAPDKSGLPSDRFSAERTGGSVSTLTIQRTQQEDSAVYLCASSLESYSPKAFFGQGTRLTVV.